This T cell receptor beta chain was identified during a study of blood T cell repertoires in COVID-19 (dated by TCRdb to 2019 to 2021). General notes on the study: Collaborator samples came from the United States, Italy and Spain and covered acute and convalescent phases of COVID-19. The samples were drawn from the first 160 participants of the ongoing ImmuneRACE study and from over a thousand subjects provided by 6 global collaborators. Where available, HLA class I and class II types were taken from metadata supplied by the sample provider and were not determined by assay-based typing. The material from the prospective study consisted of cDNA or gDNA derived from T cells, B-cell-depleted T cells, or PBMCs. The dataset comprised deeply sampled blood TCRbeta repertoires from subjects exposed to, actively infected with, or recovered from COVID-19. A de-identified subject ID, COVID-19 status, age in years and sex were almost always included in the sample metadata. The repertoires were released in a freely available public database meant as a resource for research on the immune response to SARS-CoV-2.

Of note for this clone: Its antigen specificity is not known. Per-base quality was not reported, and no clone a single base away is much larger than it.

The CDR3 measures 15 amino acids from cysteine to phenylalanine. Kept here is only the CDR3 DNA, which spans 45 bases and is read in frame from base 1. CDR1 is given as KGHDR and CDR2 as SFDVKD, both from the germline V gene. V was cut back by 4 bases and J by 5 bases, leaving a gap of 16 bases between them. Whole blood was collected in K2EDTA tubes by collaborating institutions according to the institutions' own protocols. For TCRbeta analysis, collaborators shipped samples as frozen whole blood, isolated PBMCs, or DNA extracted from either of those sample types. TCRbeta CDR3 regions were amplified from genomic DNA using the immunoSEQ Assay, a bias-controlled multiplex PCR. Processing in the source paper ran as follows. Within the assay, amplification of reference gene primers was used to estimate how many nucleated cells each sample contained. To quantify the absolute abundance of each unique TCRbeta CDR3 rearrangement, sequence reads were collapsed and filtered. For each sample, productive Simpson clonality was calculated by taking the square root of Simpson's diversity index across productive rearrangements. TCRdb retrieved this table from immuneACCESS and kept in-frame rearrangements only. Not all clones are present; in checked studies, unresolved V genes account for under half, and no reason is known for the remainder. V and J calls and clone size are given by that table; D and trimming were obtained from the DNA. The sample records 390,000 or so clones, 90% of which are singletons. About 6.8% of the sample belongs to the ten largest clones.

What the study reported, not specific to this receptor: The amount of clinical and demographic metadata varied by source and participant and was provided uncurated.

This chain is built from TRBV24-1 and TRBJ2-5; TRBD1 is a possible D gene, resting on 5 matching bases. The TCR comes from a man between 18 and 35 years old with active or convalescent COVID-19. Sequencing input: peripheral blood. The CDR3 protein sequence reads: CATSEGTGVGETQYF. Read as DNA, the sequence is TGTGCCACCAGTGAGGGTACAGGAGTGGGGGAGACCCAGTACTTC.